This T cell receptor beta chain came from a study of T cells in Graves' hyperthyroidism and ophthalmopathy. Authors of the study amplified TCR beta CDR3 regions from RNA transcripts. HTBI primers drove first-round RT-PCR of the TCR CDR3. TCRdb fed the multiplex PCR reads into MiXCR, producing one record per CDR3 protein. The sample has 450,000 to 700,000 distinct CDR3 sequences, just over 45% seen once. Pregnant or lactating patients were excluded, as were those with uncontrolled infection or other autoimmune disease. Germline CDR1 SGHAT, CDR2 FQNNGV. Deletions cut 4 bases from V and 11 bases from J, with 14 bases between. The CDR3 runs 13 residues. Study-wide results and limits: The model made its ophthalmopathy prediction, and onset followed a median around six months later.

In this sample, this clonotype turned up once. What it binds is not known. The J gene is TRBJ1-4, the V gene TRBV11-2; a possible D gene is TRBD1 (5 bases). The sample taken for sequencing was peripheral blood or thyroid tissue (not recorded which). This clonotype originated in an adult woman with Graves' disease, either hyperthyroidism or ophthalmopathy (not recorded which). CDR3 sequence: CASSSWGNEKLFF. CDR3 DNA: TGTGCCAGCAGCTCCTGGGGGAACGAGAAACTGTTTTTT.